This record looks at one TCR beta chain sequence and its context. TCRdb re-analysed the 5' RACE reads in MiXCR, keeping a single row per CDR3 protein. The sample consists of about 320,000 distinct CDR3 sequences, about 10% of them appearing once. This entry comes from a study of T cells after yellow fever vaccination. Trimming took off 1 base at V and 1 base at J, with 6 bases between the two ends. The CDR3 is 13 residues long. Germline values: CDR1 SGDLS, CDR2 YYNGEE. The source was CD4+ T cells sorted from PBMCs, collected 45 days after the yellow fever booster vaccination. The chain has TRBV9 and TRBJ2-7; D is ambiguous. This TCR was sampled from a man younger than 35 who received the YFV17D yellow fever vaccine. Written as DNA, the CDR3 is TGTGCCAGCAGCGTAAGGGCGTCCTACGAGCAGTACTTC. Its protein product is CASSVRASYEQYF.